The 27 T cell receptor beta chains presented below share a single source sample, sequenced in a study of blood T cell repertoires in COVID-19. Profiling relied on immunoSEQ multiplex PCR, and the TCRdb table lists in-frame clones only, not all of them. The sample yields approximately 240,000 clones, around 84% seen once. What was sequenced was peripheral blood. These receptors were collected from a woman older than 75 with active or convalescent COVID-19.

The chain is built from TRBV7-2 and TRBJ2-7; perhaps TRBD2 as D (6 bases). The germline V gene has CDR1 SGHTA and CDR2 FQGNSA. The CDR3 runs to 16 residues. V was cut by 2 bases and J by 0 bases, with 14 bases left in between. The CDR3: CASSLSISGSSYEQYF. The CDR3 bases are TGTGCCAGCAGCTTAAGTATTAGCGGAAGCTCCTACGAGCAGTACTTC.

The chain recombines TRBV7-8 with TRBJ1-1; no reliable D call. The germline V gene encodes CDR1 SGHVS and CDR2 FQNEAQ. V was trimmed by 5 bases and J by 0 bases, leaving 7 bases between them. The CDR3 has 13 residues. CDR3 in amino acids: CASSPQLNTEAFF. The DNA of the CDR3 is TGTGCCAGCAGCCCCCAGTTGAACACTGAAGCTTTCTTT.

This chain uses TRBV30 with TRBJ2-1, with 9 bases that match TRBD1. This CDR3 has 13 residues. Trimming cost V 6 bases and J 1 base; bases outside gene matches: 1. The germline V gene encodes CDR1 GTSNPN and CDR2 SVGIG (reference sequence). The CDR3 region has the DNA TGTGCCTGTGACAGGGGGTCCTACAATGAGCAGTTCTTC. Residues: CACDRGSYNEQFF.

The chain recombines TRBV27 with TRBJ2-2; no reliable D call. The V gene's germline CDR1 is MNHEY and CDR2 SMNVEV (reference sequence). CDR3 length: 14 amino acids. Trimming left V 5 bases short and J 5 bases short, with 12 bases between. The CDR3 region is CASSQKLRTGELFF. CDR3 DNA sequence: TGTGCCAGCAGTCAGAAACTAAGGACCGGGGAGCTGTTTTTT.

This clone was found once. The chain links TRBV4-3 to TRBJ1-2; TRBD1 matches 8 bases. Germline loops: CDR1 LGHNA, CDR2 YSLEER. With 4 bases clipped from V and 1 base from J, the junction kept 2 bases outside the gene matches. The CDR3 is made up of 14 amino acids. The CDR3 nucleotides read TGCGCCAGCAGCCCGGGACAGGTTAACTATGGCTACACCTTC. It is translated as CASSPGQVNYGYTF.

The chain links TRBV14 to TRBJ2-5; unclear D gene. Trimming shortened V by 1 base and J by 5 bases, and 2 bases separated the two germline ends. Germline lookup yields CDR1 SGHDN and CDR2 FVKESK. The CDR3 consists of 11 residues. CDR3 nucleotide sequence: TGTGCCAGCAGCCAAGCGGAGACCCAGTACTTC. It encodes CASSQAETQYF.

The chain combines TRBV9 with TRBJ2-5; 7 nucleotides match TRBD2. The CDR3 runs to 15 residues. The V gene end was trimmed by 2 bases and the J gene end by 5 bases; junction bases not matched to a gene: 9. Germline-derived CDR1 and CDR2 are SGDLS and YYNGEE. CDR3 sequence: CASSVWGGRVETQYF. The CDR3 coding sequence is TGTGCCAGCAGCGTTTGGGGGGGTAGGGTTGAGACCCAGTACTTC.

The genes are TRBV5-8 and TRBJ2-5, with a tentative D call TRBD2 (5 bases). Trimming pared 0 bases from V and 5 bases from J, leaving 17 bases between. The CDR3 sequence is 16 residues long. Per germline, CDR1 SGHTS and CDR2 YDEGEE. This CDR3 is CASSLASKETGETQYF. For the CDR3, the DNA is TGTGCCAGCAGCTTGGCCTCTAAGGAGACGGGGGAGACCCAGTACTTC.

This clone was seen once. This sample also contains other DNA sequences that code for the same CDR3. The CDR3 here is CASSVSGQNTEAFF. DNA for the CDR3: TGTGCCAGCAGCGTTTCGGGACAGAACACTGAAGCTTTCTTT. The rearrangement uses TRBV9 and TRBJ1-1, with D possibly TRBD1 on 6 matching bases. Germline V gene lookup returns CDR1 SGDLS and CDR2 YYNGEE. The CDR3 is made up of 14 amino acids. The V and J ends lost 2 bases and 1 base respectively, with 9 bases between them.

The chain couples TRBV19 to TRBJ1-4; D may be TRBD1 (5 bases). The V and J ends lost 8 bases and 6 bases respectively, with 19 bases between them. Germline CDR1 LNHDA, CDR2 SQIVND (reference sequence). The CDR3 consists of 15 residues. The CDR3 DNA reads TGTGCCAGTTCCAGAGCGGGGGATTCGTATGAAAAACTGTTTTTT. Its translation: CASSRAGDSYEKLFF.

The chain joins TRBV4-1 to TRBJ2-3; 8 bases are a match to TRBD2. The CDR3 sequence is 16 residues long. Germline CDR1 is MGHRA and CDR2 is YSYEKL. The trim removed 1 base at V and 4 bases at J, leaving 7 bases unmatched. The CDR3 loop reads CASSQAPGLGADTQYF. The CDR3, as DNA: TGCGCCAGCAGCCAAGCCCCGGGACTAGGGGCAGATACGCAGTATTTT.

There are a few counts of this clone. The chain couples TRBV6-2 or TRBV6-3 to TRBJ1-2, with D unclear. The CDR3 runs 15 residues. V dropped 6 bases and J dropped 1 base, with 15 bases sitting between them. CDR1 and CDR2 from the germline V gene are MNHEY and SVGEGT. CDR3 DNA sequence: TGTGCCAGCAGCACGGTGGGCAGTTTTAACTATGGCTACACCTTC. Its protein is CASSTVGSFNYGYTF.

This clone was observed a single time. The chain carries TRBV11-2 and TRBJ2-7; 8 positions agree with TRBD2. V lost 0 bases to trimming and J lost 7 bases; unmatched junction nucleotides: 11. The CDR3 covers 16 residues. Germline-derived CDR1 and CDR2 are SGHAT and FQNNGV. The CDR3 coding sequence is TGTGCCAGCAGCTTAGAACCGGGAGCGGGAGTGGGAGAGCAGTACTTC. It specifies CASSLEPGAGVGEQYF.

V and J are TRBV5-8 and TRBJ2-7; 7 positions agree with TRBD1. Germline V gives CDR1 SGHTS, CDR2 YDEGEE. CDR3 length: 14 residues. V lost 4 bases and J lost 2; bases outside the gene matches: 6. CDR3 protein: CASSRQGGAYEQYF. The CDR3 DNA sequence: TGTGCCAGCAGCCGACAGGGTGGCGCCTACGAGCAGTACTTC.

V and J are TRBV27 and TRBJ2-7, with 7 bases matching TRBD2. With V trimmed by 4 bases and J by 2 bases, 17 bases remained unmatched. The CDR3 is 18 amino acids. Germline V gives CDR1 MNHEY, CDR2 SMNVEV (reference sequence). In DNA form, the CDR3 reads TGTGCCAGCAGTTGGTCCCATGGGGGAGGGACCCCGACCTACGAGCAGTACTTC. Amino acid sequence: CASSWSHGGGTPTYEQYF.

The genes are TRBV3-1 (or the pseudogene TRBV3-2) and TRBJ2-1; tentatively, D is TRBD1 (6 bases). From germline, CDR1 is LGHDT and CDR2 YNNKEL (reference sequence). This CDR3 region has 13 residues. Between the trimmed V and J ends, which lost 3 bases and 9 bases, there was a span of 12 bases. The CDR3 loop is CASSHQDRIEQFF. CDR3 nucleotides: TGTGCCAGCAGCCACCAGGACAGAATTGAGCAGTTCTTC.

This rearrangement joins TRBV4-1 to TRBJ1-2, with D unclear. The length of the CDR3 is 16 residues. CDR1 MGHRA and CDR2 YSYEKL come from the germline V gene. Trimming cost V 0 bases and J 0 bases, with 11 bases left between them. Here the CDR3 reads CASSQEVTSANYGYTF. For the CDR3, the DNA is TGCGCCAGCAGCCAAGAGGTTACATCCGCTAACTATGGCTACACCTTC.

This clone was seen more than once but under ten times. Other DNA sequences of this sample code for an identical CDR3. V gene TRBV19 combines with J gene TRBJ2-6, with no clear D. The V gene lost 8 bases and the J gene lost 3 bases, with 14 bases spanning the gap. This CDR3 is built from 15 residues. The V gene's germline CDR1 is LNHDA and CDR2 SQIVND (reference sequence). For the CDR3, the DNA is TGTGCCAGTCGCCGCCAGGTTTATGGGGCCAACGTCCTGACTTTC. Translation: CASRRQVYGANVLTF.

This clone was detected once. The chain employs TRBV15 and TRBJ1-1, with D unclear. CDR3 length: 14 amino acids. Trimming took off 5 bases at V and 1 base at J, with 11 bases between the two ends. In germline, CDR1 is LNHNV, CDR2 YYDKDF (reference sequence). The CDR3 region has the DNA TGTGCCACCAGCGGTCTCCGAGGGAACACTGAAGCTTTCTTT. Protein product: CATSGLRGNTEAFF.

CDR3 DNA sequence: TGTGCCAGCAGTGACGGTAGGGGGAGTTTGAGCACTGAAGCTTTCTTT. Translation gives CASSDGRGSLSTEAFF. The V gene is TRBV6-4, the J gene TRBJ1-1, with D maybe TRBD1 (6 bases). The CDR3 consists of 16 residues. CDR1 and CDR2 (germline): MRHNA, SNTAGT. Trimming stripped 2 bases from V and 4 bases from J, with 17 bases between.

V is TRBV6-1 and J is TRBJ2-7; TRBD2 matches at 9 bases. The trim removed 2 bases at V and 6 bases at J, leaving 8 bases unmatched. The CDR3 totals 15 residues. Per the germline V gene, CDR1 is MNHNS and CDR2 is SASEGT. The CDR3 DNA reads TGTGCCAGCAGTGAAATTTGGCTAGCGGGACCCGAGCAGTACTTC. It codes for CASSEIWLAGPEQYF.

V is TRBV28 and J is TRBJ1-6; TRBD1 might be the D (6 bases). Germline CDR1 is MDHEN and CDR2 is SYDVKM. Trimming left V 8 bases short and J 7 bases short, with 12 bases between. This CDR3 region has 13 residues. The CDR3 loop reads CASLRQENSPLHF. The CDR3 DNA reads as TGTGCCAGCCTAAGACAGGAGAATTCACCCCTCCACTTT.

The chain has TRBV7-3 and TRBJ2-1, with 11 bases fitting TRBD2. The germline V gene encodes CDR1 SGHTA and CDR2 FQGTGA. The CDR3 is made up of 14 amino acids. Losses at the gene ends were 5 bases for V and 6 bases for J; bases not matched to a gene: 3. In DNA, the CDR3 is TGTGCCAGCAGCGGGACTAGCGGACCCAATGAGCAGTTCTTC. Protein sequence: CASSGTSGPNEQFF.

In nucleotides, the CDR3 is TGTGCCAGCAGTGAGAGGCATTCTGGAAACACCATATATTTT. It yields the protein CASSERHSGNTIYF. The gene calls are TRBV6-1 and TRBJ1-3, with D hard to call. Germline V lookup: CDR1 MNHNS, CDR2 SASEGT. Trimming stripped 3 bases from V and 1 base from J, with 7 bases between. This CDR3 region has 14 residues.

The chain is built from TRBV29-1 and TRBJ2-7, with D unresolved. This CDR3 has 12 amino acids. V was clipped by 6 bases and J by 2 bases, with 11 bases between them. Germline assignment: CDR1 SQVTM and CDR2 ANQGSEA. CDR3 in DNA: TGCAGCGTGTCGGTAGTAACCTACGAGCAGTACTTC. Protein sequence: CSVSVVTYEQYF.

This chain joins TRBV7-2 and TRBJ2-7; D might be TRBD1 (5 bases). The CDR3 sequence is 16 residues long. Trimming left V 1 base short and J 6 bases short, with 19 bases between. CDR1 is SGHTA, CDR2 FQGNSA, per germline. The CDR3 region has the DNA TGTGCCAGCAGCTTAGTAAGGGGAACGATAAGCCCCGAGCAGTACTTC. Encoded protein: CASSLVRGTISPEQYF. Complete variable domain (other parts from reference TRBV7-2 and TRBJ2-7): GAGVSQSPSNKVTEKGKDVELRCDPISGHTALYWYRQSLGQGLEFLIYFQGNSAPDKSGLPSDRFSAERTGGSVSTLTIQRTQQEDSAVYLCASSLVRGTISPEQYFGPGTRLTVT.

The chain combines TRBV27 with TRBJ2-4; TRBD2 matches 15 bases. CDR1 is MNHEY and CDR2 is SMNVEV in the germline V gene (reference sequence). The junction had 9 bases not matched to a gene; V was cut back by 3 bases and J by 0 bases. This CDR3 has 20 residues. The CDR3 sequence: CASSFEGLAGGPLAKNIQYF. The CDR3 coding sequence is TGTGCCAGCAGTTTCGAGGGACTAGCGGGAGGACCGCTAGCCAAAAACATTCAGTACTTC.